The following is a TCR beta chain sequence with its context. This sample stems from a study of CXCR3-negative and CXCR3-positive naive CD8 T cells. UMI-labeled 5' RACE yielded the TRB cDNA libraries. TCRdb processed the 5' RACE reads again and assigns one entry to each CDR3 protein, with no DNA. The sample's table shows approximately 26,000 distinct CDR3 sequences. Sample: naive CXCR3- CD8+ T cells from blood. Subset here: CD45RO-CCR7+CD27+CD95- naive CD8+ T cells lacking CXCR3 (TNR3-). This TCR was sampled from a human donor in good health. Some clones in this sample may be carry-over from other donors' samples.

The CDR3 here is CSVRTGGPPEQFF. The V call is TRBV29-1, the J call TRBJ2-1; TCRdb's D call, TRBD1, is unchecked because there is no DNA. Germline V lookup: CDR1 SQVTM, CDR2 ANQGSEA. The CDR3 consists of 13 residues.